The present T cell receptor beta chain was sequenced within a study of T cell responses to AZD1222 COVID-19 vaccine. General observations from the study: At 160-218 and 743-854, vaccine-associated CD4 TCRs were dominant, and they spanned spike. Targeting of unmutated variant regions was reportedly seen in nearly half of spike-specific TCRs. Among the donors, most were white British and more were female, and clonal diversity was possibly underestimated. Vaccination with two AZD1222 doses was followed by a rise in Spike-specific TCR breadth and depth.

This clone showed up just a few times. Antigen: not known. Using immunoSEQ multiplex PCR, the repertoire was profiled, and TCRdb retains in-frame clones only, with some absent. The sample yields 110,000 to 150,000 clones, roughly 92% seen once. The CDR3 consists of 14 residues. Trimming shortened V by 2 bases and J by 5 bases, and 7 bases separated the two germline ends. Germline values: CDR1 MRHNA, CDR2 SNTAGT. The rearrangement uses TRBV6-4 and TRBJ1-6, with D tentatively TRBD1 (5 bases). This sample comprised peripheral blood, obtained on day 0 of AZD1222 vaccination. The TCR comes from an adult in good health. The chain's CDR3 is CASSDDRDNSPLHF. The CDR3 DNA follows: TGTGCCAGCAGTGACGACAGAGATAATTCACCCCTCCACTTT.